The 25 T cell receptor beta chains in this list originate from one sample, sequenced in a study of post-analysis software for immune sequencing data. Presence of unique molecular identifiers characterized the TCR beta cDNA libraries. One entry per CDR3 protein, called by TCRdb with MiXCR from the PCR reads. The sample comprises 800,000 to 950,000 distinct CDR3 sequences, roughly 50% of which are singletons, and about 4.8% rests with the top ten. No antigens are known for them. Study results and caveats: Compared with controls, patients had more of about five TRBV segments, including TRBV5-6, TRBV5-1 and TRBV20-1.

Sequencing was carried out using blood. The receptors were sampled from a girl aged 10 to 17 with multiple sclerosis.

The chain has TRBV5-1 and TRBJ2-3, with 7 nucleotides matching TRBD1. Trimming cost V 2 bases and J 0 bases; bases outside gene matches: 12. The CDR3 loop spans 18 amino acids. Germline assignment: CDR1 SGHRS and CDR2 YFSETQ. As DNA, the CDR3 is TGCGCCAGCAGCTTACCTCTCCAACGACAGGGAAGCACAGATACGCAGTATTTT. Protein product: CASSLPLQRQGSTDTQYF.

The chain combines TRBV20-1 with TRBJ2-1; D may be TRBD1 (5 bases). The CDR3 is made up of 11 amino acids. CDR1 and CDR2 (germline): DFQATT, SNEGSKA (reference sequence). Trimming pared 1 base from V and 12 bases from J, leaving 10 bases between. The CDR3 nucleotides read TGCAGTGCTAGAGTGGCGCAGGGGCAGTTCTTC. This encodes CSARVAQGQFF.

This clonotype appeared once. The chain carries TRBV6-1 and TRBJ2-1; 12 bases are shared with TRBD2. The V and J ends lost 10 bases and 0 bases, in that order; junction bases with no gene match: 7. Looked up from germline, CDR1 is MNHNS and CDR2 is SASEGT. This CDR3 is 16 amino acids long. CDR3 amino acids: CATSTTSGSSYNEQFF. CDR3 in DNA: TGTGCCACCTCCACGACTAGCGGGAGCTCCTACAATGAGCAGTTCTTC.

V usage is TRBV15 and J usage is TRBJ1-1, with a possible D match to TRBD1 (5 bases). Trimming removed 4 bases from V and 2 bases from J, with 11 bases in between. CDR1 LNHNV and CDR2 YYDKDF come from the germline V gene (reference sequence). There are 14 residues in the CDR3. This CDR3 reads CATSIRDGNTEAFF. The CDR3 coding sequence is TGTGCCACCAGCATCAGGGACGGTAACACTGAAGCTTTCTTT.

The chain couples TRBV3-1 to TRBJ2-1; D is undetermined. Trimming stripped 3 bases from V and 5 bases from J, with 5 bases between. The CDR3 spans 12 residues. Germline V CDR1 and CDR2: LGHDT, YNNKEL (reference sequence). CDR3 amino acids: CASSQSNNEQFF. Written as DNA, the CDR3 is TGTGCCAGCAGCCAGAGTAACAATGAGCAGTTCTTC.

The genes are TRBV20-1 and TRBJ2-1; 9 bases map to TRBD2. Germline trimming cut 2 bases from V and 6 bases from J; bases unmatched to any gene: 8. This CDR3 spans 15 amino acids. Germline assignment: CDR1 DFQATT and CDR2 SNEGSKA (reference sequence). The CDR3 is CSARRAAGGGNEQFF. CDR3 in DNA: TGCAGTGCTAGAAGGGCTGCGGGAGGGGGCAATGAGCAGTTCTTC.

This sequence joins TRBV3-1 and TRBJ1-1; the D gene is possibly TRBD1 (6 bases). V was cut by 4 bases and J by 5 bases, with 14 bases left in between. The CDR3 is 14 amino acids. Looked up from germline, CDR1 is LGHDT and CDR2 is YNNKEL (reference sequence). This chain's CDR3 is CASSPWGQATEAFF. For the CDR3, the DNA is TGTGCCAGCAGCCCCTGGGGGCAGGCGACTGAAGCTTTCTTT. The variable domain in full, with the rest retrieved from reference TRBV3-1 and TRBJ1-1, is DTAVSQTPKYLVTQMGNDKSIKCEQNLGHDTMYWYKQDSKKFLKIMFSYNNKELIINETVPNRFSPKSPDKAHLNLHINSLELGDSAVYFCASSPWGQATEAFFGQGTRLTVV.

The V gene is TRBV7-9, the J gene TRBJ2-1; no clear D. Looked up from germline, CDR1 is SEHNR and CDR2 is FQNEAQ (reference sequence). Trimming removed 0 bases at V and 5 bases at J, with 14 bases between. The CDR3 is made up of 16 amino acids. CDR3 in amino acids: CASSLAKLVSHNEQFF. The CDR3 nucleotides read TGTGCCAGCAGCTTAGCGAAGCTTGTCTCGCACAATGAGCAGTTCTTC.

This clonotype was seen a single time. The V gene is TRBV20-1, the J gene TRBJ2-3, with 12 bases matching TRBD2. CDR1 and CDR2 (germline): DFQATT, SNEGSKA (reference sequence). Trimming took 7 bases from V and 5 from J; bases not matched to a gene: 10. CDR3 length: 15 amino acids. CDR3 loop: CSVPSGRALGDTQYF. The CDR3 region has the DNA TGCAGTGTCCCTAGCGGGAGGGCCTTGGGAGATACGCAGTATTTT.

This chain links TRBV5-1 with TRBJ1-2, with TRBD1 identical over 9 bases. The CDR3 totals 13 residues. V was clipped by 3 bases and J by 6 bases; unmatched bases: 3. CDR1 and CDR2 (germline): SGHRS, YFSETQ. CDR3 in DNA: TGCGCCAGCAGCTGGGACAGGGTCGATGGCTACACCTTC. Encoded protein: CASSWDRVDGYTF.

Only a few counts were recorded for this clonotype. The chain joins TRBV5-1 to TRBJ2-1; 7 bases match TRBD2. Germline V gives CDR1 SGHRS, CDR2 YFSETQ. This CDR3 has 20 residues. J gave up 8 bases and V 4 bases, and 27 bases lay outside the gene matches. For the CDR3, the DNA is TGCGCCAGCAGCCTGGACTCGCGAGGCTCAGCGGGACTACGGGCATATGAGCAGTTCTTC. It codes for CASSLDSRGSAGLRAYEQFF.

The rearrangement links TRBV6-6 to TRBJ2-3; 10 positions agree with TRBD2. Germline trimming cut 6 bases from V and 0 bases from J; bases unmatched to any gene: 9. Germline V CDR1 and CDR2: MNHNY, SVGAGI (reference sequence). This CDR3 region has 17 residues. For the CDR3, the DNA is TGTGCCAGCAGGTACGGACTAGCGGATTCTAGCACAGATACGCAGTATTTT. Translating gives CASRYGLADSSTDTQYF.

The chain links TRBV12-3 or TRBV12-4 to TRBJ1-2; TRBD1 is a possible D gene (6 bases). The CDR3 spans 13 residues. Deletions cut 7 bases from V and 6 bases from J, with 15 bases between. The CDR3 reads CASNLGQNHGYTF. CDR3 DNA: TGTGCCAGCAACCTAGGACAGAACCATGGCTACACCTTC.

The V and J genes are TRBV6-6 and TRBJ2-1; 9 bases match TRBD2. The CDR3 extends over 14 amino acids. CDR1 and CDR2 from the germline V gene are MNHNY and SVGAGI (reference sequence). The J segment lost 9 bases and the V segment lost 2 bases, leaving 5 bases of the junction unmatched. The CDR3 nucleotides are TGTGCCAGCAGTTACCCGAGTAGCGGGGGTGAGCAGTTCTTC. It is translated as CASSYPSSGGEQFF.

V and J are TRBV12-5 and TRBJ2-7; D may be TRBD2 (6 bases). Germline V gives CDR1 LGHNT, CDR2 FRNRAP. This CDR3 has 16 residues. Trimming removed 1 base at V and 1 base at J, with 14 bases between. The CDR3, as DNA: TGTGCTAGTGGTTTGGACCAGCTAGCGACTTCCTACGAGCAGTACTTC. It specifies CASGLDQLATSYEQYF.

The chain uses TRBV2 and TRBJ1-1, with 12 nucleotides matching TRBD1. Germline lookup yields CDR1 SNHLY and CDR2 FYNNEI. The length of the CDR3 is 14 residues. V dropped 6 bases and J dropped 6; count of bases not matched to a gene: 5. The DNA for the CDR3 is TGTGCCAGCAGGTCCGGGACAGGGGGCCCTGAAGCTTTCTTT. It translates to CASRSGTGGPEAFF. Full variable domain (rest looked up from reference TRBV2 and TRBJ1-1): EPEVTQTPSHQVTQMGQEVILRCVPISNHLYFYWYRQILGQKVEFLVSFYNNEISEKSEIFDDQFSVERPDGSNFTLKIRSTKLEDSAMYFCASRSGTGGPEAFFGQGTRLTVV.

The chain uses TRBV6-5 and TRBJ2-3, with TRBD2 identical over 8 bases. Looked up from germline, CDR1 is MNHEY and CDR2 is SVGAGI. This CDR3 has 19 amino acids. Trimming took 2 bases from V and 6 from J; bases not matched to a gene: 19. For the CDR3, the DNA is TGTGCCAGCAGTTACGCCCTGCTGTCCGAGCGGGGGCCCACGGATACGCAGTATTTT. It yields the protein CASSYALLSERGPTDTQYF.

This clonotype appeared a single time. The rearrangement links TRBV6-1 to TRBJ2-3; D may be TRBD2 (6 bases). V lost 0 bases and J lost 1, with 11 bases in between. The CDR3 sequence is 16 residues long. The germline gives CDR1 MNHNS, CDR2 SASEGT. The DNA of the CDR3 is TGTGCCAGCAGTGAAGCGAGGAGGGCTGGCACAGATACGCAGTATTTT. This translates into CASSEARRAGTDTQYF.

The J gene is TRBJ1-2, the V gene TRBV20-1, with D maybe TRBD1 (6 bases). The germline CDR1 and CDR2 sequences are DFQATT and SNEGSKA (reference sequence). CDR3 size: 12 residues. V was cut by 4 bases and J by 4 bases, with 10 bases left in between. This CDR3 reads CSAMTGSYGYTF. In DNA, the CDR3 is TGCAGTGCTATGACAGGTTCCTATGGCTACACCTTC.

The chain combines TRBV3-1 with TRBJ2-1; D is undetermined. With 0 bases removed from V and 6 bases from J, the gap between germline ends came to 12 bases. Germline loops: CDR1 LGHDT, CDR2 YNNKEL (reference sequence). The CDR3 is 15 residues long. This CDR3 is CASSQDQLWGNEQFF. The CDR3 region has the DNA TGTGCCAGCAGCCAAGATCAGCTGTGGGGCAATGAGCAGTTCTTC.

The chain carries TRBV5-1 and TRBJ2-3; a possible D gene is TRBD1 (8 bases). Germline assignment: CDR1 SGHRS and CDR2 YFSETQ. V dropped 4 bases and J dropped 3 bases, with 18 bases sitting between them. The CDR3 runs to 16 residues. This CDR3 is CASSALDREGTDTQYF. CDR3 nucleotide sequence: TGCGCCAGCAGCGCCCTGGACAGGGAGGGAACAGATACGCAGTATTTT.

V is TRBV20-1 and J is TRBJ1-5, with D unresolved. The ends were cut back, 4 bases at V and 0 bases at J, with 10 bases in the middle. This CDR3 region has 14 residues. CDR1 is DFQATT, CDR2 SNEGSKA, per germline (reference sequence). In DNA form, the CDR3 reads TGCAGTGCTATAAGTCTGAATAGCAATCAGCCCCAGCATTTT. The encoded protein is CSAISLNSNQPQHF.

The chain recombines TRBV20-1 with TRBJ1-2; D perhaps matches TRBD1 (5 bases). Germline V lookup: CDR1 DFQATT, CDR2 SNEGSKA (reference sequence). CDR3 length: 13 amino acids. V was pared by 2 bases and J by 2 bases, with 9 bases between. The CDR3, as DNA: TGCAGTGCTAGATCCCGGGGGAACTATGGCTACACCTTC. This translates into CSARSRGNYGYTF.

V usage is TRBV2 and J usage is TRBJ2-5; perhaps TRBD1 as D (5 bases). The CDR3 length is 13 residues. Germline V gene sequence: CDR1 SNHLY, CDR2 FYNNEI. The V and J ends lost 8 bases and 7 bases respectively, with 17 bases between them. CDR3: CASGNTDRGTQYF. The CDR3 DNA sequence: TGTGCCAGCGGGAACACCGACAGAGGGACCCAGTACTTC.

The count of this clonotype is one. CDR3: CSARDQGQGAYNEQFF. The CDR3 DNA reads as TGCAGTGCTAGAGATCAGGGGCAGGGGGCTTACAATGAGCAGTTCTTC. This chain uses TRBV20-1 with TRBJ2-1; 8 bases line up with TRBD1. V was clipped by 0 bases and J by 4 bases; unmatched bases: 8. CDR1 is DFQATT, CDR2 SNEGSKA, per germline (reference sequence). This CDR3 spans 16 amino acids.